A selection of T cell receptor beta chains follows, all from one sample in a study of blood T cell repertoires in COVID-19. TCRdb keeps only in-frame clones here, not all; method: immunoSEQ multiplex PCR. The sample has 85,000 to 130,000 clones, 80% to 95% seen once; the top ten hold 4.5% to 6%. Sequencing input: peripheral blood. These receptors were collected from a man aged 65 to 85 with acute or convalescent COVID-19. CDR3s include the opening cysteine and the closing phenylalanine or tryptophan. D genes are given only for firm matches.

>-|TRBJ2-2|TRBV6-5
TGTGCCAGCAGTTACCTTACAGAGTCCTCCGGGGAGCTGTTTTTT
CASSYLTESSGELFF
>-|TRBJ1-1|TRBV6-1
TGTGCCAGCAGTGAAGGTCGGGATAAGGAGACTGAAGCTTTCTTT
CASSEGRDKETEAFF
>-|TRBJ1-5|TRBV5-6
TGTGCCAGCAGCTTGGTCGATCAGCCCCAGCATTTT
CASSLVDQPQHF
>-|TRBJ1-2|TRBV11-1
TGTGCCAGCGGACAGAGCTTCGGAGGTGGCTACACCTTC
CASGQSFGGGYTF
>-|TRBJ1-2|TRBV19
TGTGCCAGTAGTATCGATGGCAGGTACCAATATGGCTACACCTTC
CASSIDGRYQYGYTF
>-|TRBJ2-7|TRBV5-4
TGTGCCAGCTCCCCGGGGGGCGCCAGCTCCTACGAGCAGTACTTC
CASSPGGASSYEQYF
>-|TRBJ1-1|TRBV11-2
TGTGCCAGCAGCACCCCCCCTTCGAGCACTGAAGCTTTCTTT
CASSTPPSSTEAFF
>TRBD1|TRBJ1-2|TRBV27
TGTGCCAGCAGTTGGGGGACAGGGGATGGCTACACCTTC
CASSWGTGDGYTF
>-|TRBJ1-1|TRBV27
TGTGCCAGCAGTTTTCAGGGGCGGCCGGAAGCTTTCTTT
CASSFQGRPEAFF
>-|TRBJ1-2|TRBV18
TGTGCCAGCTCACCAAGTTCTGCGTCCCTATTTGGCTACACCTTC
CASSPSSASLFGYTF
>-|TRBJ2-3|TRBV9
TGTGCCAGCAGCCCTGGGCGAGCTGGATCAGATACGCAGTATTTT
CASSPGRAGSDTQYF
>-|TRBJ1-2|TRBV3-1/TRBV3-2
TGTGCCAGCACTCGCCTCGGGGGTGGCTACACCTTC
CASTRLGGGYTF
>-|TRBJ1-5|TRBV6-5
TGTGCCAGTAGACAGCTAATCAATCAGCCCCAGCATTTT
CASRQLINQPQHF
>TRBD1|TRBJ2-2|TRBV5-1
TGCGCCAGCACGGGACAGGGTGGCACCGGGGAGCTGTTTTTT
CASTGQGGTGELFF
>-|TRBJ2-7|TRBV5-4
TGTGCCAGCAGCTTGAACAGGGCTGTGCTGTACTTC
CASSLNRAVLYF
>TRBD2|TRBJ2-2|TRBV24-1
TGTGCCACCAGGCCAGCGGGAGGCTACGCCGGGGAGCTGTTTTTT
CATRPAGGYAGELFF
>TRBD2|TRBJ2-3|TRBV6-4
TGTGCCAGCAGTGACGGACTAGCGGGTACCACAGATACGCAGTATTTT
CASSDGLAGTTDTQYF